This T cell receptor (beta chain) was retrieved from a study of blood T cell repertoires in COVID-19 (dated by TCRdb to the early 2020s). Context from the whole study: Samples covering the acute and convalescent phases of COVID-19 were provided by collaborators in the United States, Italy and Spain. The prospective study material was composed of cDNA or gDNA derived from T cells, B-cell-depleted T cells, or PBMCs. Subjects who had been exposed to COVID-19, were actively infected with it, or had recovered from it provided the deeply sampled blood TCRbeta repertoires that made up the dataset. The repertoires were released in a freely available public database intended as a resource for research on the immune response to SARS-CoV-2. The samples were drawn from the first 160 participants of the ongoing ImmuneRACE study and from 950 to 1,500 subjects provided by 6 global collaborators. Sample metadata almost always included a de-identified subject ID, COVID-19 status, age in years and sex. HLA class I and class II types, where available, came from metadata supplied by the sample provider rather than from assay-based typing. The paper's findings and limits, for the study overall: The quantity of clinical and demographic metadata differed by source and by participant and was supplied without curation.

Looking up the germline V gene (reference sequence) yields CDR1 MNHEY and CDR2 SMNVEV. The germline V and J ends show losses of 7 bases and 3 bases respectively, and no gene match explains 5 bases of the junction. Counted from cysteine to phenylalanine, this CDR3 has 15 amino acids. Only the CDR3 DNA stays, 45 bases, in frame from base 1. For this clone: This clone's antigen is unknown. No base quality values were provided; no much bigger clone lies one nucleotide off.

Enrolling through a virtual design, the prospective study's participants ranged in age from roughly 18 to 90 years and lived across some 22 United States geographic areas. In the prospective study, cohorts were assigned on the basis of participant-reported clinical history obtained from a screening survey and a study questionnaire. ImmuneRACE Cohort 3 recovered participants were defined by two consecutive negative NP/OP PCR tests, healthcare professional clearance, or symptom resolution. Each participant in the prospective study had whole blood, serum and a nasopharyngeal or oropharyngeal swab collected by mobile phlebotomists. Additional blood draws and questionnaires over an approximately 2-month period could optionally be provided by prospective study participants. Prospective study blood samples were shipped either frozen or at room temperature before DNA extraction. TCRbeta CDR3 regions were amplified from genomic DNA by means of the immunoSEQ Assay, a bias-controlled multiplex PCR. From the authors' description of their analysis: Within the assay, amplification of reference gene primers was used to estimate how many nucleated cells each sample contained. To quantify the absolute abundance of each unique TCRbeta CDR3 rearrangement, sequence reads were collapsed and filtered. For each sample, productive Simpson clonality was calculated as the square root of Simpson's diversity index across productive rearrangements. TCRdb carries this immuneACCESS record with in-frame sequences only. Its versions omit some clonotypes, under half of them owing to an unresolved V gene in the studies checked, with the rest unexplained. Clonal size and the V and J genes are those of that table, whereas D and trimming came from the DNA. A total of some 310,000 clones appear in this sample, approximately 89% of them only once. The ten largest account for over 9% of the sample.

The rearrangement combines TRBV27 with TRBJ2-1, and TRBD1 aligns with 11 junction nucleotides. Material: PBMCs or T cells enriched from blood (not recorded which). This clonotype originated in a woman in her twenties or thirties who had recovered from COVID-19. This receptor has the CDR3 CASTPGTGGYNEQFF. The bases read TGTGCCAGCACCCCCGGGACAGGGGGCTACAATGAGCAGTTCTTC.